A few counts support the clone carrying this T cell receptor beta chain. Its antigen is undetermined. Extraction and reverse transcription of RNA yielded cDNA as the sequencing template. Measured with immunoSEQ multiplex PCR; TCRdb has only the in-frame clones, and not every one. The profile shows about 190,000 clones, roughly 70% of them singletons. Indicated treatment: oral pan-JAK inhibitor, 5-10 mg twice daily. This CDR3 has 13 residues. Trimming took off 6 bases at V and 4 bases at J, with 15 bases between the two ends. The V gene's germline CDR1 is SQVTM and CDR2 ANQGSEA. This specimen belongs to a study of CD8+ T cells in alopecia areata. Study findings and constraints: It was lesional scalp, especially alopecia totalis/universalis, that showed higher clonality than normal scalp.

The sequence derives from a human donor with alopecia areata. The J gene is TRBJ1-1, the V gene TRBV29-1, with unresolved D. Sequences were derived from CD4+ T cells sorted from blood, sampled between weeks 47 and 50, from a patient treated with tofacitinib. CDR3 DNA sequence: TGCAGCGTCCGTCCCCAAATGGGCACTGAAGCTTTCTTT. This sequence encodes CSVRPQMGTEAFF.